One and the same sample provided the 17 T cell receptor beta chains below, sequenced in a study of control samples from healthy donors and cancer patients. Measured with immunoSEQ multiplex PCR; TCRdb has only the in-frame clones, and not every one. There are tens of thousands of clones in the sample; around nine tenths occur only once, and less than 8.5% lies in the top ten. Sequencing input: blood. Every receptor here comes from a woman aged 60-75 years in good health.

The chain employs TRBV7-2 and TRBJ2-1; 15 bases match TRBD2. The CDR3 spans 18 residues. The V segment lost 1 base and the J segment 9 bases; nucleotides outside the gene matches: 10. CDR1 is SGHTA and CDR2 is FQGNSA in the germline V gene. The CDR3 DNA reads TGTGCCAGCAGCTTAGAAAGGACTAGCGGGAGGGCCATCGGTGAGCAGTTCTTC. Translated: CASSLERTSGRAIGEQFF.

The genes are TRBV2 and TRBJ1-6, with TRBD1 identical over 7 bases. CDR1 is SNHLY, CDR2 FYNNEI, per germline. The trim removed 6 bases at V and 4 bases at J, leaving 12 bases unmatched. The CDR3 has 17 amino acids. CDR3 sequence: CASRPTGDRLYNSPLHF. In DNA form, the CDR3 reads TGTGCCAGCAGGCCTACAGGGGACCGTCTGTATAATTCACCCCTCCACTTT.

The chain recombines TRBV6-5 with TRBJ1-2; D remains ambiguous. Trimming took off 0 bases at V and 0 bases at J, with 11 bases between the two ends. Germline V gene sequence: CDR1 MNHEY, CDR2 SVGAGI. This CDR3 region has 16 residues. CDR3 sequence: CASSYSHNNPNYGYTF. The DNA for the CDR3 is TGTGCCAGCAGTTACTCTCACAACAACCCTAACTATGGCTACACCTTC.

This chain joins TRBV3-1 (or the pseudogene TRBV3-2) and TRBJ2-3; TRBD2 aligns across 13 bases. V shed 4 bases, J shed 0 bases, and the junction held 4 bases outside the gene matches. This CDR3 has 17 amino acids. Germline V gene lookup returns CDR1 LGHDT and CDR2 YNNKEL (reference sequence). The CDR3: CASSRTSGGPSTDTQYF. Here the CDR3 DNA reads TGTGCCAGCAGCCGGACTAGCGGGGGACCCAGCACAGATACGCAGTATTTT.

Of note for this clone: The same CDR3 can be traced to other DNA sequences in this sample. V is TRBV5-1 and J is TRBJ2-3; TRBD1 might be the D (5 bases). The CDR3 runs 14 residues. Trimming took off 4 bases at V and 1 base at J, with 10 bases between the two ends. The germline CDR1 and CDR2 sequences are SGHRS and YFSETQ. The CDR3 sequence is CASSLPQGTDTQYF. The CDR3 nucleotides are TGCGCCAGCAGCCTACCACAGGGCACAGATACGCAGTATTTT.

The gene calls are TRBV30 and TRBJ1-1; D is undetermined. The V and J ends lost 0 bases and 0 bases respectively, with 5 bases between them. The CDR3 loop spans 13 amino acids. CDR1 is GTSNPN and CDR2 is SVGIG in the germline V gene (reference sequence). The CDR3: CAWSVRVNTEAFF. CDR3 coding DNA: TGTGCCTGGAGTGTACGGGTGAACACTGAAGCTTTCTTT.

This sequence joins TRBV2 and TRBJ1-1; D perhaps matches TRBD1 (6 bases). This CDR3 contains 16 residues. Trimming removed 0 bases from V and 11 bases from J, with 22 bases in between. CDR1 and CDR2 (germline): SNHLY, FYNNEI. CDR3 region: CASSEAASPRGMRAFF. CDR3 nucleotide sequence: TGTGCCAGCAGTGAAGCGGCGTCGCCCAGGGGCATGAGGGCTTTCTTT.

V and J are TRBV11-2 and TRBJ2-6; D gene unclear. Germline V lookup: CDR1 SGHAT, CDR2 FQNNGV. V lost 7 bases to trimming and J lost 8 bases, with 9 bases between them. The CDR3 contains 12 residues. This chain's CDR3 is CASITGPNVLTF. Written as DNA, the CDR3 is TGTGCCAGCATAACTGGACCCAACGTCCTGACTTTC.

The chain has TRBV13 and TRBJ1-6; D unclear. With 4 bases removed from V and 7 bases from J, the gap between germline ends came to 17 bases. The V gene's germline CDR1 is PRHDT and CDR2 FYEKMQ (reference sequence). The CDR3 runs 16 residues. This chain's CDR3 is CASSSKYSQFNSPLHF. CDR3 sequence (DNA): TGTGCCAGCAGCTCAAAATACAGCCAATTCAATTCACCCCTCCACTTT.

The chain combines TRBV5-1 with TRBJ1-2; 7 nucleotides agree with TRBD1. CDR3 size: 14 residues. From germline, CDR1 is SGHRS and CDR2 YFSETQ. With 4 bases clipped from V and 8 bases from J, the junction kept 11 bases outside the gene matches. The CDR3 DNA follows: TGCGCCAGCAGCCCCGGGACAGAATTTCCCGGCTACACCTTC. Translated: CASSPGTEFPGYTF. The full variable domain, in which reference TRBV5-1 and TRBJ1-2 provide the parts outside the CDR3, is KAGVTQTPRYLIKTRGQQVTLSCSPISGHRSVSWYQQTPGQGLQFLFEYFSETQRNKGNFPGRFSGRQFSNSRSEMNVSTLELGDSALYLCASSPGTEFPGYTFGSGTRLTVV.

The V and J genes are TRBV15 and TRBJ1-1; a weak D match, TRBD1 (6 bases). Trimming stripped 5 bases from V and 3 bases from J, with 10 bases between. CDR1 is LNHNV, CDR2 YYDKDF, per germline (reference sequence). This CDR3 has 13 amino acids. CDR3: CATSGGRYTEAFF. The CDR3 coding sequence is TGTGCCACCAGCGGGGGGCGGTACACTGAAGCTTTCTTT. Based on the CDR3 plus reference TRBV15 and TRBJ1-1, the full variable domain is DAMVIQNPRYQVTQFGKPVTLSCSQTLNHNVMYWYQQKSSQAPKLLFHYYDKDFNNEADTPDNFQSRRPNTSFCFLDIRSPGLGDTAMYLCATSGGRYTEAFFGQGTRLTVV.

The gene calls are TRBV11-2 and TRBJ1-1; 9 positions agree with TRBD1. The CDR3 has 13 amino acids. Germline lookup yields CDR1 SGHAT and CDR2 FQNNGV. V shed 7 bases and J 5 bases; nucleotides not matched to a gene: 5. DNA of the CDR3: TGTGCCAGCAAGACAGGGGGGGGAACTGAAGCTTTCTTT. Encoded protein: CASKTGGGTEAFF.

The chain is built from TRBV27 and TRBJ1-2; D ambiguous. The V and J ends lost 4 bases and 8 bases respectively, with 11 bases between them. CDR3 length: 12 amino acids. Germline assignment: CDR1 MNHEY and CDR2 SMNVEV (reference sequence). Here the CDR3 reads CASSSRLSGYTF. Here the CDR3 DNA reads TGTGCCAGCAGTTCCAGATTGAGCGGCTACACCTTC.

Here the CDR3 DNA reads TGTGCCAGCGGCAGAACAGGGTATGGCTACACCTTC. It translates to CASGRTGYGYTF. The chain has TRBV7-9 and TRBJ1-2; weak D call: TRBD1 (6 bases). The germline V and J ends were trimmed by 8 bases and 5 bases, with 12 bases remaining between them. Germline V gives CDR1 SEHNR, CDR2 FQNEAQ (reference sequence). The CDR3 length is 12 residues. The full variable domain, rest sourced from reference TRBV7-9 and TRBJ1-2, is DTGVSQNPRHKITKRGQNVTFRCDPISEHNRLYWYRQTLGQGPEFLTYFQNEAQLEKSRLLSDRFSAERPKGSFSTLEIQRTEQGDSAMYLCASGRTGYGYTFGSGTRLTVV.

Written as DNA, the CDR3 is TGTGCCAGCTCACCACCGAACCAATACTACAATGAGCAGTTCTTC. Amino acids: CASSPPNQYYNEQFF. The chain has TRBV18 and TRBJ2-1, with D uncertain. This CDR3 spans 15 amino acids. V was shortened by 0 bases and J by 3 bases, with 9 bases between the two germline ends. Germline lookup yields CDR1 KGHSH and CDR2 LQKENI. The full variable domain, with the rest looked up from reference TRBV18 and TRBJ2-1, is NAGVMQNPRHLVRRRGQEARLRCSPMKGHSHVYWYRQLPEEGLKFMVYLQKENIIDESGMPKERFSAEFPKEGPSILRIQQVVRGDSAAYFCASSPPNQYYNEQFFGPGTRLTVL.

The rearrangement uses TRBV6-2 or TRBV6-3 and TRBJ1-3, with D hard to call. V lost 2 bases, J lost 4 bases, and 6 bases lay in between. The germline gives CDR1 MNHEY, CDR2 SVGEGT. This CDR3 is built from 13 residues. The CDR3 DNA is TGTGCCAGCAGTTACCCCGGCGGAAACACCATATATTTT. It yields the protein CASSYPGGNTIYF.

V gene TRBV18 combines with J gene TRBJ1-3, with TRBD1 matching 8 bases. This CDR3 has 16 residues. Germline assignment: CDR1 KGHSH and CDR2 LQKENI. J lost 2 bases, V lost 3 bases, and 6 bases had no gene match. The CDR3, as DNA: TGTGCCAGCTCACCCGGCAGGACAGGGACTGGAAACACCATATATTTT. This gives the protein CASSPGRTGTGNTIYF. The full variable domain, completed using reference TRBV18 and TRBJ1-3, is NAGVMQNPRHLVRRRGQEARLRCSPMKGHSHVYWYRQLPEEGLKFMVYLQKENIIDESGMPKERFSAEFPKEGPSILRIQQVVRGDSAAYFCASSPGRTGTGNTIYFGEGSWLTVV.